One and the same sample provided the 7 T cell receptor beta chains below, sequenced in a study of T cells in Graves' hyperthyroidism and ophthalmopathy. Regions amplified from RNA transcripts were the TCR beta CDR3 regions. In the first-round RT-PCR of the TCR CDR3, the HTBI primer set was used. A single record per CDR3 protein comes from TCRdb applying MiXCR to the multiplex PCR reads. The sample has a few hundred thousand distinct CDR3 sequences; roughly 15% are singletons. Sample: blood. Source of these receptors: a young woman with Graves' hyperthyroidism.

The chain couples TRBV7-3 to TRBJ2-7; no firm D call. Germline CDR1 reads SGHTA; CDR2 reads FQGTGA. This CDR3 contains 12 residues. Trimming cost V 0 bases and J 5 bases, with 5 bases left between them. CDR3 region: CASSLTADEQYF. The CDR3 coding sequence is TGTGCCAGCAGCTTAACAGCCGACGAGCAGTACTTC.

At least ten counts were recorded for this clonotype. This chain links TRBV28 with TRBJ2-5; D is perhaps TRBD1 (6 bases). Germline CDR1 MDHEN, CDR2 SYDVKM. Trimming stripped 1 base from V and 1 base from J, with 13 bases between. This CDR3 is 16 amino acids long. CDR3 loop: CASSLSWTEIQETQYF. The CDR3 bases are TGTGCCAGCAGTTTATCCTGGACAGAGATCCAAGAGACCCAGTACTTC.

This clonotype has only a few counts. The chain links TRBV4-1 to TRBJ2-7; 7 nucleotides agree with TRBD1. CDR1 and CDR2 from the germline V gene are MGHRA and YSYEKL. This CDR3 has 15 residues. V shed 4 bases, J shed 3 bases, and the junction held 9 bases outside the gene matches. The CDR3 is CASSPYWTGLYEQYF. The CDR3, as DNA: TGCGCCAGCAGCCCATACTGGACAGGTCTCTACGAGCAGTACTTC.

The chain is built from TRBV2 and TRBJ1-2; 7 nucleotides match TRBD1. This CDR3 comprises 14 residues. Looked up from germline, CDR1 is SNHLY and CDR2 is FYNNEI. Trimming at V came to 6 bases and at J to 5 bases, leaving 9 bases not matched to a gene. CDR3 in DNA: TGTGCCAGCAGACCCCTGGCAGGGGGTTATGGCTACACCTTC. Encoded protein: CASRPLAGGYGYTF.

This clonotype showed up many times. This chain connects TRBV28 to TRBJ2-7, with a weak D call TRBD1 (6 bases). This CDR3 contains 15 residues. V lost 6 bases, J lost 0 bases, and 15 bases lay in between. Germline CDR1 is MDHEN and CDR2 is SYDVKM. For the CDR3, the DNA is TGTGCCAGCAGGTTCCAAATAGGGGGCTCCTACGAGCAGTACTTC. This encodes CASRFQIGGSYEQYF.

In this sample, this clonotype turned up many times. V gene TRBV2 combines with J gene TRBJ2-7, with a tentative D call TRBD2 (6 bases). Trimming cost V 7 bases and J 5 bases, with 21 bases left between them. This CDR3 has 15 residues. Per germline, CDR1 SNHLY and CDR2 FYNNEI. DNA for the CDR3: TGTGCCAGCACCGAATCCCCCTCCCTAGCGCACGAGCAGTACTTC. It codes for CASTESPSLAHEQYF.

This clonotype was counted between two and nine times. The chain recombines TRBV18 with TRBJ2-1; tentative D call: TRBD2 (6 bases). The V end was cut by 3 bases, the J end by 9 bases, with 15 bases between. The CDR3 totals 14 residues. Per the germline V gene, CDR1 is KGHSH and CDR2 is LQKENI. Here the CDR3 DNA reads TGTGCCAGCTCACCGGTCGCCGGGGGTGGTGAGCAGTTCTTC. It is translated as CASSPVAGGGEQFF.